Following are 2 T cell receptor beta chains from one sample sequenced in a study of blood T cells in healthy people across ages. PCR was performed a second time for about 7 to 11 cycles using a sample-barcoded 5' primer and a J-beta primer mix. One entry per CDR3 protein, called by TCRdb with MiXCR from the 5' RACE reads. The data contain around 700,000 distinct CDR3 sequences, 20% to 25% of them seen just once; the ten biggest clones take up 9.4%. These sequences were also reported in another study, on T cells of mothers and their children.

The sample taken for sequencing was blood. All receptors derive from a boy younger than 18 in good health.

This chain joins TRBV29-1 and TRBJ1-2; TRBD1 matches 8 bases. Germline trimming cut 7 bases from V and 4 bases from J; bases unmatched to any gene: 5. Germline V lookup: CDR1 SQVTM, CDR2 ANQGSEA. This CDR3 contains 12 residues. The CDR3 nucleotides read TGCAGCGCATACAGGGGGGTCTATGGCTACACCTTC. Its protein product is CSAYRGVYGYTF.

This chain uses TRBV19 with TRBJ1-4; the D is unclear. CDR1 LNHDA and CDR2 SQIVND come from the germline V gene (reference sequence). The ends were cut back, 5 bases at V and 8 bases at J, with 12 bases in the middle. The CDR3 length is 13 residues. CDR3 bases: TGTGCCAGTAGTTTCCAGCTGGGGGAAAAACTGTTTTTT. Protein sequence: CASSFQLGEKLFF. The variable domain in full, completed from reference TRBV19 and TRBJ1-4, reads DGGITQSPKYLFRKEGQNVTLSCEQNLNHDAMYWYRQDPGQGLRLIYYSQIVNDFQKGDIAEGYSVSREKKESFPLTVTSAQKNPTAFYLCASSFQLGEKLFFGSGTQLSVL.